This paragraph covers one TCR beta chain sequence. As originally analysed: Using reference gene primer amplification, nucleated cell counts were estimated. Sequencing was performed with immunoSEQ multiplex PCR; in TCRdb, only in-frame clones are kept and a portion is missing. From that table come the V and J calls and clone size; the DNA was used to work out D and trimming. The top ten clones hold 11% of a sample with 180,000 or so clones, roughly 82% of them seen once. Looked up from germline, CDR1 is LNHDA and CDR2 is SQIVND (reference sequence). The CDR3 has 14 residues. With 3 bases removed from V and 4 bases from J, the gap between germline ends came to 12 bases. The data stem from a study of blood T cell repertoires in COVID-19.

The TCR comes from a man in his fifties or sixties who had recovered from COVID-19. Sequencing used PBMCs or T cells enriched from blood (not recorded which). The chain employs TRBV19 and TRBJ1-2, with D possibly TRBD1 on 6 matching bases. CDR3 amino acids: CASSIPGQIYGYTF. CDR3 DNA: TGTGCCAGTAGTATCCCTGGACAGATCTATGGCTACACCTTC.